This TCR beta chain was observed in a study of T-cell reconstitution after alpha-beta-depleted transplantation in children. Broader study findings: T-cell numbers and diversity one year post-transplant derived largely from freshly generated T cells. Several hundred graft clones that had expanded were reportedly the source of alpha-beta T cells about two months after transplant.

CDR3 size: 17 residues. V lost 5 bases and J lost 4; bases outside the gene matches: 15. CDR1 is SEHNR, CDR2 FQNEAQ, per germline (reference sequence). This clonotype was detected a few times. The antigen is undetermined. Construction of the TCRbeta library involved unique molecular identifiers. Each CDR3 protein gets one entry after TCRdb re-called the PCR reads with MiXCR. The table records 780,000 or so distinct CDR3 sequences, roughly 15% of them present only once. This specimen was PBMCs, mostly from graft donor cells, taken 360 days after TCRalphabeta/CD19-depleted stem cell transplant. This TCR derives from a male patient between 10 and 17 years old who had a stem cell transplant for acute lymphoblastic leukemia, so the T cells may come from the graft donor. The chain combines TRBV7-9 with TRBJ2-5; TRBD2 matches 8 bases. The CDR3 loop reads CASSPIGAGGVVETQYF. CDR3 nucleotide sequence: TGTGCCAGCAGCCCGATTGGGGCGGGGGGCGTCGTAGAGACCCAGTACTTC.